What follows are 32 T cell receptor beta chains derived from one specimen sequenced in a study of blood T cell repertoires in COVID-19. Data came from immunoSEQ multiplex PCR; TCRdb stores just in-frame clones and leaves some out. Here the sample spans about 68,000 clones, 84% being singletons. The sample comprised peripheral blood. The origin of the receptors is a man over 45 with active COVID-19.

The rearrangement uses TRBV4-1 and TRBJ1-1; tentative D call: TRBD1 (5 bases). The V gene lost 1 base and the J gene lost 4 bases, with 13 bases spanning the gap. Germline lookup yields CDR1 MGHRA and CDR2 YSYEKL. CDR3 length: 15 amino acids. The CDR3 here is CASSQGTGVGTEAFF. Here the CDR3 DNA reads TGCGCCAGCAGCCAAGGTACGGGGGTGGGCACTGAAGCTTTCTTT.

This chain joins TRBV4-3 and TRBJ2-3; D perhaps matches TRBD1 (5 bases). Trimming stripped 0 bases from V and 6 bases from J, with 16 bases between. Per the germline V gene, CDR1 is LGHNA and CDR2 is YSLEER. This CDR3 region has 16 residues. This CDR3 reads CASSQDLSGNGDTQYF. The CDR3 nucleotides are TGCGCCAGCAGCCAAGATCTGTCAGGGAACGGGGATACGCAGTATTTT.

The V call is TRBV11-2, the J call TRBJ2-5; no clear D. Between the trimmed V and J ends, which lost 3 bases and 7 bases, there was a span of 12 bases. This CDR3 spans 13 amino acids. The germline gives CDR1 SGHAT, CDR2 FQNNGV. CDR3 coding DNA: TGTGCCAGCAGCTTTAACCAAGAAGCGACCCAGTACTTC. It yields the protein CASSFNQEATQYF.

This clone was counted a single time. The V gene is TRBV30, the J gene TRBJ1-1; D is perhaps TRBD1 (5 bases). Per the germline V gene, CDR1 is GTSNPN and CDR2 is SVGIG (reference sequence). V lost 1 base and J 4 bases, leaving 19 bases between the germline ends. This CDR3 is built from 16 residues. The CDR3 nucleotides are TGTGCCTGGAGTGCGAGAGACAGAACTTGGGGCACTGAAGCTTTCTTT. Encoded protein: CAWSARDRTWGTEAFF.

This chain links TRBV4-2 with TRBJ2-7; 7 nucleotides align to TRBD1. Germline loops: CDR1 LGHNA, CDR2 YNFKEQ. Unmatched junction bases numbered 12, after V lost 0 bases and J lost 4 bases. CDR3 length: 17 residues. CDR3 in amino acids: CASSQDPDGTVGYEQYF. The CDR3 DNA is TGTGCCAGCAGCCAAGATCCTGACGGGACAGTTGGATACGAGCAGTACTTC.

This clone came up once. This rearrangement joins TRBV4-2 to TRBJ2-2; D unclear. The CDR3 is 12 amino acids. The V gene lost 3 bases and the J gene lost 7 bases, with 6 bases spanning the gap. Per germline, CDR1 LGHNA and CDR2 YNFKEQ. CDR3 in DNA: TGTGCCAGCAGCCATAGTATCGGGGAGCTGTTTTTT. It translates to CASSHSIGELFF.

CDR3 sequence (DNA): TGTGCCAGCAACAAACTGCCCCGACAGGGACCCTACGAGCAGTACTTC. This sequence encodes CASNKLPRQGPYEQYF. V and J are TRBV27 and TRBJ2-7, with 7 bases fitting TRBD1. Germline CDR1 MNHEY, CDR2 SMNVEV (reference sequence). The CDR3 covers 16 residues. Losses at the gene ends were 7 bases for V and 2 bases for J; bases not matched to a gene: 14.

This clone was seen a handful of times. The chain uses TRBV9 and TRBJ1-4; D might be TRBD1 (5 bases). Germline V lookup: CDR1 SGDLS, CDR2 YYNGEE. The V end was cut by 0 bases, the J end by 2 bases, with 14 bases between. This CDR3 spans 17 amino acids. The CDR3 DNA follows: TGTGCCAGCAGCGTAGCGGGACGGAGGGGCACTAATGAAAAACTGTTTTTT. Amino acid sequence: CASSVAGRRGTNEKLFF.

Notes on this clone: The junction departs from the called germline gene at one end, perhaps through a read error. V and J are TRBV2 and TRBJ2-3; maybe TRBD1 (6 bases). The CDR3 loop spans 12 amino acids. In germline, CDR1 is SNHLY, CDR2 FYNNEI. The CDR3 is CASSERTETQYF. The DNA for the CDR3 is TGTGCCAGCAGTGAAAGGACAGAAACGCAGTATTTT.

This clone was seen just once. CDR3 nucleotides: TGTGCCAGTACCCCTTCTCCAGGGAGGTGGGGCAATCAGCCCCAGCATTTT. The encoded protein is CASTPSPGRWGNQPQHF. The rearrangement uses TRBV19 and TRBJ1-5, with D maybe TRBD1 (5 bases). CDR1 LNHDA and CDR2 SQIVND come from the germline V gene (reference sequence). Trimming took off 7 bases at V and 2 bases at J, with 21 bases between the two ends. The CDR3 contains 17 residues.

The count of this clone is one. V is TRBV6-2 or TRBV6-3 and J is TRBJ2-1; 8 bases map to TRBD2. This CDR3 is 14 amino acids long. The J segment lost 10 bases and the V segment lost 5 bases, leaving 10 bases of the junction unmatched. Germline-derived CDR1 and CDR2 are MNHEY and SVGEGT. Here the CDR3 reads CASSLSGESGEQFF. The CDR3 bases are TGTGCCAGCAGTCTTAGCGGGGAGAGTGGGGAGCAGTTCTTC.

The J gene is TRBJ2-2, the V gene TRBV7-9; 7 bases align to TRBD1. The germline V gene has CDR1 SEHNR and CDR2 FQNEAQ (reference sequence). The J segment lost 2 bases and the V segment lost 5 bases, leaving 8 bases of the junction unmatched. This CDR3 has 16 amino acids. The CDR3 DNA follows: TGTGCCAGCAGCCGATTTCAGGGGGATAACACCGGGGAGCTGTTTTTT. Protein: CASSRFQGDNTGELFF.

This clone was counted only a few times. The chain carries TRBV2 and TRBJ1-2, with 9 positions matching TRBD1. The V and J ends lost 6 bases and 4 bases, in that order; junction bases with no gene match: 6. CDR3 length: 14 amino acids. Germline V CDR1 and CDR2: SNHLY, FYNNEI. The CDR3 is CASRGQGLGYGYTF. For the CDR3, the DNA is TGTGCCAGCAGGGGACAGGGATTGGGCTATGGCTACACCTTC.

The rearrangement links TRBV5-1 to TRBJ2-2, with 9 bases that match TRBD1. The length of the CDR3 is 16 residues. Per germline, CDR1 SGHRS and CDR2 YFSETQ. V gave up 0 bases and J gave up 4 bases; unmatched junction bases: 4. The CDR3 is CASSLGKGQGTGELFF. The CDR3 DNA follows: TGCGCCAGCAGCTTGGGGAAGGGACAGGGCACCGGGGAGCTGTTTTTT. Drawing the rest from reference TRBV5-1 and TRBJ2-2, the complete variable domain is KAGVTQTPRYLIKTRGQQVTLSCSPISGHRSVSWYQQTPGQGLQFLFEYFSETQRNKGNFPGRFSGRQFSNSRSEMNVSTLELGDSALYLCASSLGKGQGTGELFFGEGSRLTVL.

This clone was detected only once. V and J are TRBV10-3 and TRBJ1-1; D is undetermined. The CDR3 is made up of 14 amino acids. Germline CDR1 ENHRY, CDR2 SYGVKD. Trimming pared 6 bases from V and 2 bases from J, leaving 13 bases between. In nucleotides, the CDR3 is TGTGCCATCAGGTTACCTGGACTAAACACTGAAGCTTTCTTT. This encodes CAIRLPGLNTEAFF.

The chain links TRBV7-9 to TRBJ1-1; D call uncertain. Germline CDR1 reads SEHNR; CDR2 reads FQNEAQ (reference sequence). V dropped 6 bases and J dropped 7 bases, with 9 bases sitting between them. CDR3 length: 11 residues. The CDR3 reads CASSYTVEAFF. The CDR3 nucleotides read TGTGCCAGCAGTTACACAGTTGAAGCTTTCTTT.

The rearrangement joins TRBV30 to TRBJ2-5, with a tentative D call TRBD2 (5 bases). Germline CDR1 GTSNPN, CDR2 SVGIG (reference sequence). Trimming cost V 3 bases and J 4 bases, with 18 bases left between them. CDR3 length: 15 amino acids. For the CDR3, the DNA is TGTGCCTGGAGAGGCGGGCGGACCTTCGTAGAGACCCAGTACTTC. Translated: CAWRGGRTFVETQYF.

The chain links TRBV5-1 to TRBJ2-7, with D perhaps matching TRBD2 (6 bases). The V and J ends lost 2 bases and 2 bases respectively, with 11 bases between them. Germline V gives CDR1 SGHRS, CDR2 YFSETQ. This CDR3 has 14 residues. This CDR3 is CASSFLAGPYEQYF. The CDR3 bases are TGCGCCAGCAGCTTCTTGGCGGGGCCCTACGAGCAGTACTTC.

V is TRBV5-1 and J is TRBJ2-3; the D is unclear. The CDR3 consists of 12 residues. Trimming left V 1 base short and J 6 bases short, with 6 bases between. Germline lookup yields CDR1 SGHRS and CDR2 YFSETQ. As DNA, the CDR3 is TGCGCCAGCAGCTTGTCGGTGGATACGCAGTATTTT. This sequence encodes CASSLSVDTQYF.

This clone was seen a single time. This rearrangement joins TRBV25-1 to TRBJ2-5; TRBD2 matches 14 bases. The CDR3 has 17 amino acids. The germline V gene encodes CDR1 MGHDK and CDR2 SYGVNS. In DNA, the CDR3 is TGTGCTTCACAAGGGAGACTAGCGGGGGGGAGGCAAGAGACCCAGTACTTC. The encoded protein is CASQGRLAGGRQETQYF.

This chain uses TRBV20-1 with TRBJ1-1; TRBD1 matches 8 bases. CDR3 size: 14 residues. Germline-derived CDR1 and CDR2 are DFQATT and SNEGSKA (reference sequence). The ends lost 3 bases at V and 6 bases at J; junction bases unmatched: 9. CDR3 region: CSASWYRGWAEAFF. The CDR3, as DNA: TGCAGTGCTAGTTGGTACAGGGGGTGGGCTGAAGCTTTCTTT.

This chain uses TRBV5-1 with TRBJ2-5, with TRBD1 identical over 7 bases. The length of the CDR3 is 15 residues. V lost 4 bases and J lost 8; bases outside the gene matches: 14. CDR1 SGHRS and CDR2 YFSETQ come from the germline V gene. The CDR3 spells CASSPRTGDPSTQYF. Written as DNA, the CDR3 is TGCGCCAGCAGCCCTCGGACAGGAGACCCGAGTACCCAGTACTTC.

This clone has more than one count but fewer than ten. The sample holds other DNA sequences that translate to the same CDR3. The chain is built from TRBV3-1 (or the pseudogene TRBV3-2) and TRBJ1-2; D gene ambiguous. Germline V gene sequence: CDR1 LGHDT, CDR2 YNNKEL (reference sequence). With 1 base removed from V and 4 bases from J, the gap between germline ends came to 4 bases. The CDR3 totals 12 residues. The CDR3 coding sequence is TGTGCCAGCAGCCAAGGGGCCTATGGCTACACCTTC. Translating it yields CASSQGAYGYTF.

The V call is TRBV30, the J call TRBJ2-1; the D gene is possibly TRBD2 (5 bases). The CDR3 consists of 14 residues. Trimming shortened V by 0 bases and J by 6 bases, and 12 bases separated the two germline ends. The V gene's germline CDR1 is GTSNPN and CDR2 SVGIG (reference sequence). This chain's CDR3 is CAWSVLGVFNEQFF. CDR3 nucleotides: TGTGCCTGGAGTGTACTCGGGGTCTTCAATGAGCAGTTCTTC. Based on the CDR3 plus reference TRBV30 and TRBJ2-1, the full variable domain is SQTIHQWPATLVQPVGSPLSLECTVEGTSNPNLYWYRQAAGRGLQLLFYSVGIGQISSEVPQNLSASRPQDRQFILSSKKLLLSDSGFYLCAWSVLGVFNEQFFGPGTRLTVL.

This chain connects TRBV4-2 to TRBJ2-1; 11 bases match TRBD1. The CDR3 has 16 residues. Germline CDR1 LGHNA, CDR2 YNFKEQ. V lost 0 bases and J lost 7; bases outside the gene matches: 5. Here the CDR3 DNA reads TGTGCCAGCAGCCAAGAGAGGACAGGGGGCTCGAATGAGCAGTTCTTC. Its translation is CASSQERTGGSNEQFF.

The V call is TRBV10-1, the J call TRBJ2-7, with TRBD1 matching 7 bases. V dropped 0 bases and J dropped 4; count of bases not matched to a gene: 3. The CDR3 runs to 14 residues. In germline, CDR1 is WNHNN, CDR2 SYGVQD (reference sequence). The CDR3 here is CASSESGGRYEQYF. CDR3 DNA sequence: TGCGCCAGCAGTGAGTCAGGGGGCCGGTACGAGCAGTACTTC.

The CDR3 loop is CASSRGADTEAFF. The CDR3 bases are TGTGCCAGCTCCCGGGGGGCTGACACTGAAGCTTTCTTT. The chain uses TRBV6-5 and TRBJ1-1, with a weak D call TRBD1 (6 bases). The CDR3 consists of 13 residues. V was shortened by 8 bases and J by 3 bases, with 13 bases between the two germline ends. The germline CDR1 and CDR2 sequences are MNHEY and SVGAGI.

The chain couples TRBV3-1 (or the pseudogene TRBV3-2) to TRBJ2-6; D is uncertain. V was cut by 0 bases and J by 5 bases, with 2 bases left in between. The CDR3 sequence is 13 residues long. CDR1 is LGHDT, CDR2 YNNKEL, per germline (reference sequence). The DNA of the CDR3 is TGTGCCAGCAGCCAAGACTGGGCCAACGTCCTGACTTTC. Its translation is CASSQDWANVLTF.

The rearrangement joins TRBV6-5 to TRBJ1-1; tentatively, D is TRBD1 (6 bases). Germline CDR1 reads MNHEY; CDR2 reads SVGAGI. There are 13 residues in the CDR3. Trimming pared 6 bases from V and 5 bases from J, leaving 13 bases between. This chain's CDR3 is CASRQGFRTEAFF. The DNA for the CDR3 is TGTGCCAGCAGACAGGGCTTCAGGACTGAAGCTTTCTTT.

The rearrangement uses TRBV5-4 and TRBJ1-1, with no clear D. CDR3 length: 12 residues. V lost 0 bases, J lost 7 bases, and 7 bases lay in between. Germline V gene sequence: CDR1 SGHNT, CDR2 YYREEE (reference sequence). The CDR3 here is CASSLVAGEAFF. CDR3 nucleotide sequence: TGTGCCAGCAGCTTGGTCGCAGGTGAAGCTTTCTTT.

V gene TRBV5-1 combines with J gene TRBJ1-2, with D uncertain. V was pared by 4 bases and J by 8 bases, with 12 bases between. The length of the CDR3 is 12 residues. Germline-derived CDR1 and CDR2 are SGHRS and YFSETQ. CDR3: CASSPSRQGYTF. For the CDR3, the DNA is TGCGCCAGCAGCCCGTCCAGGCAGGGCTACACCTTC. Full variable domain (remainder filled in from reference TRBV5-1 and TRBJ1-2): KAGVTQTPRYLIKTRGQQVTLSCSPISGHRSVSWYQQTPGQGLQFLFEYFSETQRNKGNFPGRFSGRQFSNSRSEMNVSTLELGDSALYLCASSPSRQGYTFGSGTRLTVV.

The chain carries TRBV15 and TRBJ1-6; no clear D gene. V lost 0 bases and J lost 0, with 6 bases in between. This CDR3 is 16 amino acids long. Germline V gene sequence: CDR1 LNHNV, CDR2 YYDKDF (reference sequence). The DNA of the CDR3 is TGTGCCACCAGCAGAGACAGAAGCTCCTATAATTCACCCCTCCACTTT. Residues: CATSRDRSSYNSPLHF. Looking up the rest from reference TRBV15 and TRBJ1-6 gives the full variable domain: DAMVIQNPRYQVTQFGKPVTLSCSQTLNHNVMYWYQQKSSQAPKLLFHYYDKDFNNEADTPDNFQSRRPNTSFCFLDIRSPGLGDTAMYLCATSRDRSSYNSPLHFGNGTRLTVT.